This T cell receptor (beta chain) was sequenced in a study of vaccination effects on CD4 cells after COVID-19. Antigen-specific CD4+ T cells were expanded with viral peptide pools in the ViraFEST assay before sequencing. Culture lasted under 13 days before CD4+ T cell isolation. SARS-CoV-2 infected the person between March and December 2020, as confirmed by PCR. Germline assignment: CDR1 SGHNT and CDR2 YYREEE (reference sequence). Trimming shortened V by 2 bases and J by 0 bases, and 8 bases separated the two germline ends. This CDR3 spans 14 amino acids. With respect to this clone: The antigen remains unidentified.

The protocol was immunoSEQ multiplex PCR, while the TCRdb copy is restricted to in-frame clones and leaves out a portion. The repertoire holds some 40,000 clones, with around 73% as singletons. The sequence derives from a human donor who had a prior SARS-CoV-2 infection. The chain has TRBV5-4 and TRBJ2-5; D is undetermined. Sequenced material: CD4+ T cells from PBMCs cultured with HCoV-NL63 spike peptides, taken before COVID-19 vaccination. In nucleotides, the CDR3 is TGTGCCAGCAGCTTTCCAGAAAACCAAGAGACCCAGTACTTC. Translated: CASSFPENQETQYF.